Following are 24 T cell receptor beta chains from one sample sequenced in a study of cytomegalovirus exposure and HLA in healthy donors (dated by TCRdb to the late 2010s). Receptor amplification or capture employed the immunoSEQ multiplex PCR assay. The multiplex PCR relied on a mix of 60 forward primers for TCR Vbeta segments and 13 reverse primers for TCR Jbeta segments. TCRdb retrieved this table from immuneACCESS and kept in-frame rearrangements only. Not all clones are present; in checked studies, unresolved V genes account for under half, and no reason is known for the remainder. The sample includes 150,000 to 200,000 clones, with nearly 80% observed a single time. The top ten constitute about 0.93% of the sample. Sequencing was performed on PBMCs. The receptors shown here come from a woman in her 50s in good health and CMV-seropositive.

In DNA form, the CDR3 reads TGTGCCAGTAACCTGGACAGGGAGTCCTACGAGCAGTACTTC. This sequence encodes CASNLDRESYEQYF. The chain joins TRBV6-1 to TRBJ2-7; 8 bases line up with TRBD1. CDR1 is MNHNS, CDR2 SASEGT, per germline. This CDR3 spans 14 amino acids. V lost 9 bases and J lost 1; bases outside the gene matches: 8.

The chain has TRBV10-3 and TRBJ1-5, with D uncertain. Looked up from germline, CDR1 is ENHRY and CDR2 is SYGVKD. The CDR3 runs 15 residues. Trimming took 0 bases from V and 1 from J, leaving 7 bases between them. CDR3 in DNA: TGTGCCATCAGTGAGTCTGAGAGGAGCAATCAGCCCCAGCATTTT. This encodes CAISESERSNQPQHF.

In this sample, this clone turned up a few times. The chain is built from TRBV7-9 and TRBJ2-5; no clear D gene. CDR3 length equals 15 residues. Germline V lookup: CDR1 SEHNR, CDR2 FQNEAQ (reference sequence). Trimming cost V 3 bases and J 4 bases, with 15 bases left between them. The CDR3 loop is CASSFTGQVSETQYF. The CDR3 DNA reads TGTGCCAGCAGCTTTACTGGTCAAGTCTCAGAGACCCAGTACTTC.

The genes are TRBV4-2 and TRBJ1-6; 9 nucleotides line up with TRBD1. Germline CDR1 is LGHNA and CDR2 is YNFKEQ. CDR3 length: 15 amino acids. V was pared by 6 bases and J by 7 bases, with 7 bases of the junction left unmatched. The chain's CDR3 is CASRGGQGVNSPLHF. The CDR3 coding sequence is TGTGCCAGCAGGGGGGGACAGGGAGTCAATTCACCCCTCCACTTT.

This chain joins TRBV9 and TRBJ2-7; 10 bases align to TRBD2. Germline V gene sequence: CDR1 SGDLS, CDR2 YYNGEE. Losses at the gene ends were 0 bases for V and 3 bases for J; bases not matched to a gene: 3. The CDR3 runs to 15 residues. The CDR3 is CASSVAPSGGYEQYF. The CDR3 nucleotides read TGTGCCAGCAGCGTAGCCCCTAGCGGGGGCTACGAGCAGTACTTC.

This clone has just one count. The rearrangement joins TRBV9 to TRBJ1-3; D uncertain. This CDR3 spans 14 amino acids. The germline V gene encodes CDR1 SGDLS and CDR2 YYNGEE. The V end lost 3 bases, the J end lost 1 base, and 8 bases lay between the germline ends. Here the CDR3 reads CASSGRESGNTIYF. CDR3 DNA sequence: TGTGCCAGCAGCGGCCGGGAGTCTGGAAACACCATATATTTT.

The chain employs TRBV2 and TRBJ2-1; 8 bases line up with TRBD2. Germline V CDR1 and CDR2: SNHLY, FYNNEI. The ends lost 8 bases at V and 5 bases at J; junction bases unmatched: 5. The CDR3 contains 13 residues. CDR3 region: CASERELHNEQFF. CDR3 bases: TGTGCCAGCGAGCGGGAGCTGCACAATGAGCAGTTCTTC.

The chain employs TRBV29-1 and TRBJ1-3, with a tentative D call TRBD1 (5 bases). The CDR3 has 15 amino acids. Between the trimmed V and J ends, which lost 4 bases and 3 bases, there was a span of 16 bases. Germline V lookup: CDR1 SQVTM, CDR2 ANQGSEA. CDR3 in amino acids: CSVGVTTGGGNTIYF. CDR3 DNA: TGCAGCGTTGGGGTTACCACAGGCGGTGGAAACACCATATATTTT.

The chain couples TRBV28 to TRBJ1-2, with 8 bases aligning to TRBD1. In germline, CDR1 is MDHEN, CDR2 SYDVKM. The J segment lost 4 bases and the V segment lost 4 bases, leaving 8 bases of the junction unmatched. The CDR3 length is 15 residues. CDR3 sequence (DNA): TGTGCCAGCAGTTCACAGGGGGGGAGAGTCTATGGCTACACCTTC. Translating gives CASSSQGGRVYGYTF.

V is TRBV2 and J is TRBJ2-7, with D unclear. Between the trimmed V and J ends, which lost 1 base and 1 base, there was a span of 14 bases. From germline, CDR1 is SNHLY and CDR2 FYNNEI. This CDR3 spans 16 amino acids. The CDR3 protein is CASSEGIGLTSYEQYF. The CDR3 DNA reads TGTGCCAGCAGTGAAGGTATTGGGCTGACATCCTACGAGCAGTACTTC.

This clone was found once. V and J are TRBV4-3 and TRBJ2-5, with D perhaps matching TRBD2 (7 bases). V lost 0 bases to trimming and J lost 3 bases, with 14 bases between them. Germline CDR1 is LGHNA and CDR2 is YSLEER. The CDR3 is 16 residues long. In DNA, the CDR3 is TGCGCCAGCAGCCAAGATAGGGGGGGAGTGAAAGAGACCCAGTACTTC. Encoded protein: CASSQDRGGVKETQYF.

This clone occurred a few times. The chain uses TRBV19 and TRBJ2-2, with 10 bases matching TRBD1. Germline values: CDR1 LNHDA, CDR2 SQIVND (reference sequence). The V gene end was trimmed by 4 bases and the J gene end by 6 bases; junction bases not matched to a gene: 2. The CDR3 has 14 amino acids. The CDR3 loop is CASSKGTGAGELFF. As DNA, the CDR3 is TGTGCCAGTAGTAAAGGGACAGGGGCCGGGGAGCTGTTTTTT.

The V call is TRBV5-1, the J call TRBJ2-1; 7 bases match TRBD2. V trimming: 4 bases; J trimming: 0 bases; junction bases outside the gene matches: 4. Per the germline V gene, CDR1 is SGHRS and CDR2 is YFSETQ. CDR3 length: 15 residues. CDR3 region: CASSQWTSSYNEQFF. The CDR3, as DNA: TGCGCCAGCAGCCAATGGACTAGCTCCTACAATGAGCAGTTCTTC.

On this clone: The junction departs from the called germline gene at one end, perhaps through a read error. This sequence joins TRBV18 and TRBJ2-7; 11 nucleotides line up with TRBD2. Germline values: CDR1 KGHSH, CDR2 LQKENI. This CDR3 region has 14 residues. CDR3 sequence reads: CASSPLAGEHEQYF. DNA of the CDR3: TGTGCCAGCTCCCCACTAGCGGGAGAGCACGAGCAGTACTTC.

Written as DNA, the CDR3 is TGCGCCAGCAGCCAAGATCGGGTAGTACAGCAGTTCTTC. Its protein product is CASSQDRVVQQFF. The chain recombines TRBV4-3 with TRBJ2-1; D remains unclear. CDR1 LGHNA and CDR2 YSLEER come from the germline V gene. The ends were cut back, 0 bases at V and 11 bases at J, with 11 bases in the middle. The CDR3 is made up of 13 amino acids.

The chain carries TRBV10-3 and TRBJ1-4; the D gene is possibly TRBD1 (5 bases). The CDR3 has 14 residues. Germline CDR1 is ENHRY and CDR2 is SYGVKD. V was trimmed by 3 bases and J by 8 bases, leaving 13 bases between them. CDR3 in DNA: TGTGCCATCAGTGACGACACGGCAGGGGAAAAACTGTTTTTT. The encoded protein is CAISDDTAGEKLFF.

V gene TRBV11-3 combines with J gene TRBJ2-1; 9 bases line up with TRBD1. Germline assignment: CDR1 SGHNT and CDR2 YENEEA. The CDR3 runs 16 residues. Losses at the gene ends were 0 bases for V and 5 bases for J; bases not matched to a gene: 5. The CDR3 protein is CASSLEGTGTHNEQFF. DNA for the CDR3: TGTGCCAGCAGCTTAGAAGGGACAGGGACCCACAATGAGCAGTTCTTC.

This chain connects TRBV2 to TRBJ1-2; the match to TRBD1 covers 7 bases. CDR3 length: 14 residues. V lost 4 bases to trimming and J lost 8 bases; unmatched junction nucleotides: 10. Germline-derived CDR1 and CDR2 are SNHLY and FYNNEI. CDR3 residues: CASSGQNRGLGYTF. In DNA, the CDR3 is TGTGCCAGCAGTGGCCAAAACAGGGGTCTAGGCTACACCTTC.

The chain links TRBV5-1 to TRBJ2-5; 10 bases are a match to TRBD1. The CDR3 contains 12 residues. V dropped 5 bases and J dropped 11; count of bases not matched to a gene: 6. CDR1 is SGHRS, CDR2 YFSETQ, per germline. CDR3 bases: TGCGCCAGCAGTCCGGGACAGGGGACGCAGTACTTC. It encodes CASSPGQGTQYF.

The rearrangement uses TRBV4-1 and TRBJ1-2; unclear D gene. Trimming cost V 4 bases and J 4 bases, with 16 bases left between them. CDR1 and CDR2 (germline): MGHRA, YSYEKL. This CDR3 has 15 amino acids. Written as DNA, the CDR3 is TGCGCCAGCAGCCGTACCGAGGGCGGTATCTATGGCTACACCTTC. Its protein is CASSRTEGGIYGYTF.

The chain joins TRBV7-6 to TRBJ2-1; TRBD2 agrees at 11 bases. The CDR3 is 17 amino acids. CDR1 is SGHVS, CDR2 FNYEAQ, per germline. The J segment lost 5 bases and the V segment lost 1 base, leaving 7 bases of the junction unmatched. The DNA of the CDR3 is TGTGCCAGCAGCTTAGGTTTAGCGGGGGGGCTCGACAATGAGCAGTTCTTC. Translation: CASSLGLAGGLDNEQFF.

The chain carries TRBV2 and TRBJ1-1; D possibly corresponds to TRBD1 (6 bases). This CDR3 region has 14 residues. Germline loops: CDR1 SNHLY, CDR2 FYNNEI. Trimming removed 6 bases from V and 0 bases from J, with 11 bases in between. The CDR3 is CASRETGLNTEAFF. The DNA for the CDR3 is TGTGCCAGCAGGGAAACAGGGTTGAACACTGAAGCTTTCTTT.

This clone was found a few times. This sequence joins TRBV9 and TRBJ2-2, with TRBD2 matching 8 bases. The CDR3 runs to 17 residues. The V gene's germline CDR1 is SGDLS and CDR2 YYNGEE. J gave up 4 bases and V 4 bases, and 12 bases lay outside the gene matches. CDR3 sequence: CASSSGTGGPRTGELFF. In DNA, the CDR3 is TGTGCCAGCAGCTCCGGAACGGGGGGGCCGCGCACCGGGGAGCTGTTTTTT.

The chain has TRBV18 and TRBJ1-4; no definite D call. The germline V gene has CDR1 KGHSH and CDR2 LQKENI. The CDR3 runs to 13 residues. Between the trimmed V and J ends, which lost 2 bases and 8 bases, there was a span of 9 bases. CDR3 in amino acids: CASSPGQREKLFF. CDR3 nucleotide sequence: TGTGCCAGCTCACCAGGGCAGAGAGAAAAACTGTTTTTT.